These 29 T cell receptor beta chains originate from one sample sequenced in a study of blood T cell repertoires in COVID-19. The protocol was immunoSEQ multiplex PCR, while the TCRdb copy is restricted to in-frame clones and leaves out a portion. There are some 200,000 clones in the sample; approximately 80% occur only once, and 9.5% to 15% lies in the top ten. The specimen was peripheral blood. The origin of the receptors is a human donor in a cohort sampled during active COVID-19.

The gene calls are TRBV28 and TRBJ2-3, with D possibly matching TRBD1 (6 bases). Per the germline V gene, CDR1 is MDHEN and CDR2 is SYDVKM. The V end lost 1 base, the J end lost 3 bases, and 14 bases lay between the germline ends. The CDR3 runs to 16 residues. The CDR3 region has the DNA TGTGCCAGCAGTTTATTGAAACAGGGTGGAACAGATACGCAGTATTTT. Amino acid sequence: CASSLLKQGGTDTQYF.

The chain employs TRBV11-3 and TRBJ1-1; no firm D call. Germline-derived CDR1 and CDR2 are SGHNT and YENEEA. This CDR3 has 14 residues. The V gene lost 0 bases and the J gene lost 0 bases, with 5 bases spanning the gap. The CDR3 region has the DNA TGTGCCAGCAGCTTAGACAGAATGAACACTGAAGCTTTCTTT. Its translation: CASSLDRMNTEAFF. The full variable domain, in which reference TRBV11-3 and TRBJ1-1 provide the parts outside the CDR3, is EAGVVQSPRYKIIEKKQPVAFWCNPISGHNTLYWYLQNLGQGPELLIRYENEEAVDDSQLPKDRFSAERLKGVDSTLKIQPAELGDSAVYLCASSLDRMNTEAFFGQGTRLTVV.

V and J are TRBV5-8 and TRBJ2-5; TRBD2 agrees at 8 bases. J gave up 5 bases and V 4 bases, and 13 bases lay outside the gene matches. Germline CDR1 is SGHTS and CDR2 is YDEGEE. The CDR3 covers 16 residues. CDR3 in DNA: TGTGCCAGCAGCCTTACGGACGGGGGGGTATGGGAGACCCAGTACTTC. This encodes CASSLTDGGVWETQYF.

In its sample, this clone was seen a few times. The V gene is TRBV10-2, the J gene TRBJ1-6, with D maybe TRBD1 (5 bases). Germline lookup yields CDR1 WSHSY and CDR2 SAAADI. This CDR3 is built from 13 residues. V dropped 10 bases and J dropped 6 bases, with 13 bases sitting between them. CDR3 loop: CATLGHFNSPLHF. The CDR3 DNA reads TGCGCCACCCTTGGACACTTTAATTCACCCCTCCACTTT.

V and J are TRBV20-1 and TRBJ2-7; TRBD2 matches 7 bases. The CDR3 has 18 amino acids. Germline assignment: CDR1 DFQATT and CDR2 SNEGSKA (reference sequence). Germline trimming cut 7 bases from V and 3 bases from J; bases unmatched to any gene: 24. This CDR3 reads CSVSIPREDRLAGYEQYF. The CDR3 DNA is TGCAGTGTTAGTATCCCCCGCGAGGATCGACTAGCAGGCTACGAGCAGTACTTC.

The chain has TRBV28 and TRBJ1-1; D not resolved. This CDR3 region has 16 residues. Germline CDR1 is MDHEN and CDR2 is SYDVKM. Trimming cost V 2 bases and J 1 base, with 14 bases left between them. CDR3 amino acids: CASSLGGATGNTEAFF. CDR3 in DNA: TGTGCCAGCAGTTTAGGAGGCGCGACTGGGAACACTGAAGCTTTCTTT.

This clone was observed a handful of times. The chain employs TRBV5-1 and TRBJ1-3; D ambiguous. Germline V gene lookup returns CDR1 SGHRS and CDR2 YFSETQ. Trimming pared 1 base from V and 1 base from J, leaving 6 bases between. CDR3 length equals 14 residues. The CDR3 DNA is TGCGCCAGCAGCTTGTCTTATTCTGGAAACACCATATATTTT. Protein product: CASSLSYSGNTIYF. Looking up the rest from reference TRBV5-1 and TRBJ1-3 gives the full variable domain: KAGVTQTPRYLIKTRGQQVTLSCSPISGHRSVSWYQQTPGQGLQFLFEYFSETQRNKGNFPGRFSGRQFSNSRSEMNVSTLELGDSALYLCASSLSYSGNTIYFGEGSWLTVV.

V gene TRBV6-2 or TRBV6-3 combines with J gene TRBJ1-2, with D possibly matching TRBD1 (6 bases). V was cut by 4 bases and J by 10 bases, with 19 bases left in between. The CDR3 is 14 amino acids. The germline gives CDR1 MNHEY, CDR2 SVGEGT. The CDR3 sequence is CASSSRGTGIFYTF. The CDR3 nucleotides are TGTGCCAGCAGTTCTAGGGGGACCGGAATATTCTACACCTTC.

The V call is TRBV6-2 or TRBV6-3, the J call TRBJ2-7; 11 bases fit TRBD2. J gave up 2 bases and V 4 bases, and 4 bases lay outside the gene matches. CDR3 size: 15 residues. Germline lookup yields CDR1 MNHEY and CDR2 SVGEGT. The CDR3 spells CASSSRLAGTYEQYF. CDR3 sequence (DNA): TGTGCCAGCAGTTCACGACTAGCGGGGACCTACGAGCAGTACTTC.

This clone was seen a few times. The chain carries TRBV7-9 and TRBJ2-7; 9 nucleotides align to TRBD1. This CDR3 is 14 amino acids long. Trimming cost V 5 bases and J 5 bases; bases outside gene matches: 7. The germline gives CDR1 SEHNR, CDR2 FQNEAQ (reference sequence). Here the CDR3 reads CASSPGTGWDEQYF. CDR3 nucleotides: TGTGCCAGCAGCCCCGGGACAGGGTGGGACGAGCAGTACTTC.

This clone has more than one count but fewer than ten. The chain couples TRBV5-8 to TRBJ2-3; 14 bases align to TRBD2. With V trimmed by 4 bases and J by 6 bases, 7 bases remained unmatched. This CDR3 is built from 16 residues. Germline V lookup: CDR1 SGHTS, CDR2 YDEGEE. The DNA for the CDR3 is TGTGCCAGCAGCCCACGGACTAGCGGGGGGACTGATACGCAGTATTTT. The encoded protein is CASSPRTSGGTDTQYF.

This clone showed up just once. The chain carries TRBV5-1 and TRBJ2-2, with D hard to call. Germline CDR1 and CDR2: SGHRS and YFSETQ. The CDR3 has 16 residues. V was pared by 5 bases and J by 2 bases, with 16 bases between. This CDR3 reads CASSLGATPNTGELFF. In DNA form, the CDR3 reads TGCGCCAGCAGTCTCGGAGCTACGCCTAACACCGGGGAGCTGTTTTTT.

The CDR3 nucleotides read TGCGCCAGCAGCTTGTACGGGAGGAAAGAGACCCAGTACTTC. It yields the protein CASSLYGRKETQYF. The chain carries TRBV5-1 and TRBJ2-5, with 7 bases aligning to TRBD2. The V and J ends lost 1 base and 3 bases, in that order; junction bases with no gene match: 3. This CDR3 region has 14 residues. Per the germline V gene, CDR1 is SGHRS and CDR2 is YFSETQ.

V and J are TRBV18 and TRBJ2-1, with 9 bases matching TRBD1. CDR1 is KGHSH and CDR2 is LQKENI in the germline V gene. This CDR3 is built from 15 residues. J lost 7 bases, V lost 3 bases, and 7 bases had no gene match. CDR3 nucleotide sequence: TGTGCCAGCTCACCCACAGGGGGCCCGGTGAATGAGCAGTTCTTC. Translated, it gives CASSPTGGPVNEQFF.

The chain is built from TRBV5-1 and TRBJ1-6; D uncertain. The V gene lost 4 bases and the J gene lost 5 bases, with 13 bases spanning the gap. CDR1 and CDR2 (germline): SGHRS, YFSETQ. The CDR3 totals 15 residues. CDR3 coding DNA: TGCGCCAGCAGCCTCCAGACAAGTGATAATTCACCCCTCCACTTT. Protein product: CASSLQTSDNSPLHF.

V and J are TRBV6-5 and TRBJ2-7; 7 bases map to TRBD1. Trimming removed 7 bases from V and 6 bases from J; junction bases left unmatched: 9. CDR1 MNHEY and CDR2 SVGAGI come from the germline V gene. The CDR3 length is 13 residues. In nucleotides, the CDR3 is TGTGCCAGCACGGCCCAGGGGGAGCGCGAGCAGTACTTC. Protein product: CASTAQGEREQYF.

The CDR3 nucleotides read TGTGCCAGCAGCCCAGGATGGTTAGACGAGCAGTACTTC. This sequence encodes CASSPGWLDEQYF. V usage is TRBV11-2 and J usage is TRBJ2-7; no clear D gene. Germline V gene lookup returns CDR1 SGHAT and CDR2 FQNNGV. Trimming left V 5 bases short and J 5 bases short, with 13 bases between. This CDR3 comprises 13 residues.

A few counts support this clone. The V gene is TRBV3-1 (or the pseudogene TRBV3-2), the J gene TRBJ2-1; D may be TRBD2 (6 bases). The CDR3 runs 15 residues. V lost 8 bases to trimming and J lost 4 bases, with 18 bases between them. Germline V gives CDR1 LGHDT, CDR2 YNNKEL (reference sequence). The CDR3 spells CASGVKGTGYNEQFF. The CDR3 region has the DNA TGTGCCAGCGGGGTAAAGGGGACTGGATACAATGAGCAGTTCTTC.

The chain combines TRBV5-1 with TRBJ2-1; maybe TRBD2 (6 bases). This CDR3 is 16 amino acids long. The V gene lost 0 bases and the J gene lost 5 bases, with 15 bases spanning the gap. Germline V lookup: CDR1 SGHRS, CDR2 YFSETQ. CDR3 region: CASSLDGEVGNNEQFF. In nucleotides, the CDR3 is TGCGCCAGCAGCTTGGATGGGGAGGTGGGGAACAATGAGCAGTTCTTC. The full variable domain, with the rest looked up from reference TRBV5-1 and TRBJ2-1, is KAGVTQTPRYLIKTRGQQVTLSCSPISGHRSVSWYQQTPGQGLQFLFEYFSETQRNKGNFPGRFSGRQFSNSRSEMNVSTLELGDSALYLCASSLDGEVGNNEQFFGPGTRLTVL.

The V call is TRBV28, the J call TRBJ1-1; 7 nucleotides match TRBD1. The CDR3 covers 14 residues. Germline CDR1 MDHEN, CDR2 SYDVKM. J lost 1 base, V lost 10 bases, and 9 bases had no gene match. CDR3 region: CATLRTGRNTEAFF. The CDR3 DNA sequence: TGTGCCACCCTTCGGACAGGACGGAACACTGAAGCTTTCTTT.

V and J are TRBV3-1 (or the pseudogene TRBV3-2) and TRBJ1-3; tentative D call: TRBD1 (5 bases). Germline V lookup: CDR1 LGHDT, CDR2 YNNKEL (reference sequence). The CDR3 spans 15 residues. The germline V and J ends were trimmed by 1 base and 2 bases, with 9 bases remaining between them. CDR3 sequence (DNA): TGTGCCAGCAGCCAAGCGGAGGGGACTGGAAACACCATATATTTT. Protein: CASSQAEGTGNTIYF.

The rearrangement joins TRBV10-3 to TRBJ2-3, with 8 bases that match TRBD2. Germline V gene sequence: CDR1 ENHRY, CDR2 SYGVKD. After removal of 8 bases from V and 6 bases from J, the junction contained 7 bases not matched to a gene. There are 13 residues in the CDR3. DNA of the CDR3: TGTGCCATCCTAACTAGCGGACGGGATACGCAGTATTTT. It encodes CAILTSGRDTQYF.

This rearrangement joins TRBV5-5 to TRBJ2-5; 7 bases agree with TRBD2. The V gene end was trimmed by 1 base and the J gene end by 2 bases; junction bases not matched to a gene: 5. The CDR3 is 15 residues long. From germline, CDR1 is SGHKS and CDR2 YYEKEE (reference sequence). Here the CDR3 reads CASSLFPGGQETQYF. CDR3 coding DNA: TGTGCCAGCAGCTTGTTCCCGGGGGGTCAAGAGACCCAGTACTTC.

The chain has TRBV14 and TRBJ2-1, with TRBD1 as a possible D gene (6 bases). Germline V gene data show CDR1 as SGHDN and CDR2 as FVKESK. The CDR3 spans 15 residues. The V and J ends lost 1 base and 3 bases respectively, with 10 bases between them. The CDR3 loop reads CASSQGTASYNEQFF. The CDR3 nucleotides read TGTGCCAGCAGCCAAGGGACAGCCAGCTACAATGAGCAGTTCTTC.

The V gene is TRBV5-1, the J gene TRBJ2-1; the match to TRBD2 covers 10 bases. Germline V gene data show CDR1 as SGHRS and CDR2 as YFSETQ. The V and J ends lost 0 bases and 8 bases, in that order; junction bases with no gene match: 2. This CDR3 spans 14 amino acids. DNA for the CDR3: TGCGCCAGCAGCTTGGGGACTAGCGGTGATGAGCAGTTCTTC. Amino acid sequence: CASSLGTSGDEQFF.

Written as DNA, the CDR3 is TGTGCCAGCAGTTTATGGGGGCGTTCACCCCTCCACTTT. Translated, it gives CASSLWGRSPLHF. This rearrangement joins TRBV12-3 or TRBV12-4 to TRBJ1-6, with D possibly matching TRBD1 (6 bases). The CDR3 runs 13 residues. The germline V and J ends were trimmed by 2 bases and 9 bases, with 8 bases remaining between them.

This clone was seen a single time. The rearrangement joins TRBV28 to TRBJ1-5; D is undetermined. Germline V gene sequence: CDR1 MDHEN, CDR2 SYDVKM. V was clipped by 6 bases and J by 6 bases, with 15 bases between them. The CDR3 length is 14 residues. Written as DNA, the CDR3 is TGTGCCAGCAGCTCCCCAGGATTAGGTCAGCCCCAGCATTTT. Protein sequence: CASSSPGLGQPQHF.

The chain carries TRBV19 and TRBJ1-2, with D perhaps TRBD1 (5 bases). CDR1 is LNHDA, CDR2 SQIVND, per germline (reference sequence). This CDR3 is built from 14 residues. V lost 7 bases and J lost 1, with 13 bases in between. CDR3 nucleotide sequence: TGTGCCAGTACCCCCAGGGAAGATAACTATGGCTACACCTTC. This gives the protein CASTPREDNYGYTF.

The chain couples TRBV25-1 to TRBJ2-1; TRBD1 is a possible D gene (6 bases). V lost 1 base to trimming and J lost 8 bases, with 9 bases between them. Germline assignment: CDR1 MGHDK and CDR2 SYGVNS. The CDR3 covers 13 residues. CDR3 DNA: TGTGCCAGCAGTGAATGGACAGCCTATGAGCAGTTCTTC. It is translated as CASSEWTAYEQFF.